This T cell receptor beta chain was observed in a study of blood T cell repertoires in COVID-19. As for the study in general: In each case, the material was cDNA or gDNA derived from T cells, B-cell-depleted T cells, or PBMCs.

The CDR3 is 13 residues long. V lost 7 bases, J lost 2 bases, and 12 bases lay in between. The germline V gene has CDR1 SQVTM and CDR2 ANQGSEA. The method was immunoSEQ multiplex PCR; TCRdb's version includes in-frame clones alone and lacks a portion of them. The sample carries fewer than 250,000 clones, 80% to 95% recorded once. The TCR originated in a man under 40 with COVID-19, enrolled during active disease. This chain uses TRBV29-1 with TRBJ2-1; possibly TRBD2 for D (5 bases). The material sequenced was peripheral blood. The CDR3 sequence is CSAGGRTYNEQFF. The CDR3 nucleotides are TGCAGCGCCGGAGGACGAACCTACAATGAGCAGTTCTTC.